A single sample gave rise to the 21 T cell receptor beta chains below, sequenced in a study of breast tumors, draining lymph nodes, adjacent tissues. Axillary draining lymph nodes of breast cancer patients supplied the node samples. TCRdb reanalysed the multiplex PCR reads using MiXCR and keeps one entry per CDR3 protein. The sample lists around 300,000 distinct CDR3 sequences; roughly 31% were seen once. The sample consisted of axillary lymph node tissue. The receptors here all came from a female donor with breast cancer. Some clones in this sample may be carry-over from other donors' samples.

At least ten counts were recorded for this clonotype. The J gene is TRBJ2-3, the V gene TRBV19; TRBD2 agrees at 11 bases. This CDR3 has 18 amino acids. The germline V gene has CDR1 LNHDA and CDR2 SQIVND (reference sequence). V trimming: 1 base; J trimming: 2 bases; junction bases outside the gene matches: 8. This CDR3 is CASSIAMTSGMHTDTQYF. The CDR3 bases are TGTGCCAGTAGTATAGCAATGACTAGCGGGATGCACACAGATACGCAGTATTTT.

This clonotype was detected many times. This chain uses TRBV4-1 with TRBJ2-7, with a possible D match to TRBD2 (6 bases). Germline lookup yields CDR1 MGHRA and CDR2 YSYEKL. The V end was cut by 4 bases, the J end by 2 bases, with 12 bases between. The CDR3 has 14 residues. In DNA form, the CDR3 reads TGCGCCAGCAGCCCTCGGGGGACCACCTACGAGCAGTACTTC. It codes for CASSPRGTTYEQYF.

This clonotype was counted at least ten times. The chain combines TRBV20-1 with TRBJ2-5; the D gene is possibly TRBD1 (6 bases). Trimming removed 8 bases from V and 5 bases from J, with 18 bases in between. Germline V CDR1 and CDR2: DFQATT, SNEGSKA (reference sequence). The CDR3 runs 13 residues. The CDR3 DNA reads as TGCAGTTCAACGACAGGTACCTCGGAGACCCAGTACTTC. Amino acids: CSSTTGTSETQYF.

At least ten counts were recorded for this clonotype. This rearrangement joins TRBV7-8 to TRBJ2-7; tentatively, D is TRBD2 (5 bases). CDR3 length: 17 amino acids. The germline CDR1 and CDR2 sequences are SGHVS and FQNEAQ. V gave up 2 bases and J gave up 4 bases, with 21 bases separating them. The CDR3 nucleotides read TGTGCCAGCAGCTTATTCTCGGGTTCGACTACGGTATACGAGCAGTACTTC. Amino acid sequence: CASSLFSGSTTVYEQYF. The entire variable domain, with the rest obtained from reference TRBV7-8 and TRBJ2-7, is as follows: GAGVSQSPRYKVAKRGQDVALRCDPISGHVSLFWYQQALGQGPEFLTYFQNEAQLDKSGLPSDRFFAERPEGSVSTLKIQRTQQEDSAVYLCASSLFSGSTTVYEQYFGPGTRLTVT.

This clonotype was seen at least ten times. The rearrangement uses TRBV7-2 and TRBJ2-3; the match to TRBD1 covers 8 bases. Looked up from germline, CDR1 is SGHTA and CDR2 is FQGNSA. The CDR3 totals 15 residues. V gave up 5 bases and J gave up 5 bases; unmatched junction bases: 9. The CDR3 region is CASSRQGNKGDTQYF. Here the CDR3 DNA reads TGTGCCAGCAGCCGACAGGGGAATAAGGGAGATACGCAGTATTTT.

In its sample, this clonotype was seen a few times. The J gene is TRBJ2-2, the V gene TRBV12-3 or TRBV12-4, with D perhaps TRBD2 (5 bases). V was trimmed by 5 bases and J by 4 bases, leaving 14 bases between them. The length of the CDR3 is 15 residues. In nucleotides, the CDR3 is TGTGCCAGCAGTCCTTGGAGAGGAGGCACCGGGGAGCTGTTTTTT. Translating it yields CASSPWRGGTGELFF.

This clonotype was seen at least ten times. The CDR3 protein is CASSQETSNTGELFF. The CDR3, as DNA: TGCGCCAGCAGCCAAGAGACTAGTAACACCGGGGAGCTGTTTTTT. The chain couples TRBV4-3 to TRBJ2-2; perhaps TRBD2 as D (6 bases). From germline, CDR1 is LGHNA and CDR2 YSLEER. The V and J ends lost 0 bases and 2 bases respectively, with 7 bases between them. The CDR3 sequence is 15 residues long.

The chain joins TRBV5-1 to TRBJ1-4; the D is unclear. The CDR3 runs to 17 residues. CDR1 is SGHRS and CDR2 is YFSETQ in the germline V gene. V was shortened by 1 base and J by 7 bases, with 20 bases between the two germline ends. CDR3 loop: CASSLIKETGETEKLFF. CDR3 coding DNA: TGCGCCAGCAGCTTGATCAAGGAGACGGGTGAGACTGAAAAACTGTTTTTT.

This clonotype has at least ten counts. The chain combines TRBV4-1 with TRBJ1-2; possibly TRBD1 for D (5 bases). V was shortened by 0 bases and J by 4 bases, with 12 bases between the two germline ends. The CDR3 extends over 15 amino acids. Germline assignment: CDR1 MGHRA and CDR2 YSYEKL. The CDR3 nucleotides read TGCGCCAGCAGCCAAGAAGAAGGGACCGCCTATGGCTACACCTTC. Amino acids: CASSQEEGTAYGYTF.

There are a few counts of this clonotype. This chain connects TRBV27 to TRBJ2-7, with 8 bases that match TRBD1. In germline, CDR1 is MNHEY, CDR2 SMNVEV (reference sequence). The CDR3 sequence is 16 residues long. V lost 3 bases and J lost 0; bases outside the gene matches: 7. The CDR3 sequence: CASSFSTGDSSYEQYF. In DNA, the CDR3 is TGTGCCAGCAGTTTCTCGACAGGGGATAGCTCCTACGAGCAGTACTTC.

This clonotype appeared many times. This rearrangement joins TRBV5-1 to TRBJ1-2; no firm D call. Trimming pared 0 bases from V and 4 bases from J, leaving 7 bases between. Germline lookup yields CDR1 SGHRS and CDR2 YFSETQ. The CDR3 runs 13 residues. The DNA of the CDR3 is TGCGCCAGCAGCTTGGGAGCAAGCTATGGCTACACCTTC. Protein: CASSLGASYGYTF.

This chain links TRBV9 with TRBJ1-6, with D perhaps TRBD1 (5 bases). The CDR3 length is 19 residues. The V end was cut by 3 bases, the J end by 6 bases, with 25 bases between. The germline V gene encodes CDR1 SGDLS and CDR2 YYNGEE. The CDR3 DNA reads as TGTGCCAGCAGCGCCCCCCCGGGACTAGCGGTTGGGAGTAATTCACCCCTCCACTTT. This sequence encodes CASSAPPGLAVGSNSPLHF.

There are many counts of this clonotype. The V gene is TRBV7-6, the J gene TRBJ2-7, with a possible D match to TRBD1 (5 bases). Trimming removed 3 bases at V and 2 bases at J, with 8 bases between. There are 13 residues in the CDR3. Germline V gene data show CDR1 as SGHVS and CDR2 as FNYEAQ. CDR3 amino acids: CASSFRQTYEQYF. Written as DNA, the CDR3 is TGTGCCAGCAGCTTTCGACAGACCTACGAGCAGTACTTC.

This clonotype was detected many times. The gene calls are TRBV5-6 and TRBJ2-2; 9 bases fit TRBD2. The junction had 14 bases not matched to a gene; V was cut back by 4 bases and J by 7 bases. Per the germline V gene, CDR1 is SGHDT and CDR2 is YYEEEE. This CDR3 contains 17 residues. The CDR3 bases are TGTGCCAGCAGCCTGGGGGGTAGCGGGAGCGCTGGCGGGGAGCTGTTTTTT. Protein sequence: CASSLGGSGSAGGELFF.

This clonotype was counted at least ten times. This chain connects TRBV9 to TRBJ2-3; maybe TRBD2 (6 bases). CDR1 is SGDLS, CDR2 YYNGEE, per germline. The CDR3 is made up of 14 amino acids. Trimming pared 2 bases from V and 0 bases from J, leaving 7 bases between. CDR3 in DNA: TGTGCCAGCAGCGTTAGCGGTAGCACAGATACGCAGTATTTT. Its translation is CASSVSGSTDTQYF.

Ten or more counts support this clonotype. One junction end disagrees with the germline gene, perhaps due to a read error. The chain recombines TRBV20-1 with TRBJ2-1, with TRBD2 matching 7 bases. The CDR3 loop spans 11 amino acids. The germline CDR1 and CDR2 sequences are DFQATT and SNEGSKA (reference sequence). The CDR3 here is CSARDALGTNF. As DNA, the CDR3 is TGCAGTGCTAGAGACGCCCTAGGGACTAACTTC.

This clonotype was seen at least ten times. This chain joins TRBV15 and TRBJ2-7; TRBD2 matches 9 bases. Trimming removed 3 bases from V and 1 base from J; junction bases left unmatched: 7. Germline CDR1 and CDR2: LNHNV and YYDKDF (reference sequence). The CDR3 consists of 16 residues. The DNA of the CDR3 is TGTGCCACCAGCAGGAATCGACTAGCGGCGTCCTACGAGCAGTACTTC. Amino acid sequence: CATSRNRLAASYEQYF.

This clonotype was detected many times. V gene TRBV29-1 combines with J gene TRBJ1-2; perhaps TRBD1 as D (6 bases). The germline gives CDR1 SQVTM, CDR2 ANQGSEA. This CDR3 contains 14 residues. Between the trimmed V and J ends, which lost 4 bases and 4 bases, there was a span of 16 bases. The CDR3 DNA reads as TGCAGCGTTGGTAGGACAGAGGTTAGCTATGGCTACACCTTC. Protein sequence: CSVGRTEVSYGYTF.

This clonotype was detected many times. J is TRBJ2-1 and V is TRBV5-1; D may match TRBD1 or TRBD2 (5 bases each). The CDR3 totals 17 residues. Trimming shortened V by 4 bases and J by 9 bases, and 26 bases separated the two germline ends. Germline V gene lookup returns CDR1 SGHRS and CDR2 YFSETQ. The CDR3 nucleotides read TGCGCCAGCAGCACCGGTCCGGTCGGTGGGGGTATGGGTGAGCAGTTCTTC. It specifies CASSTGPVGGGMGEQFF.

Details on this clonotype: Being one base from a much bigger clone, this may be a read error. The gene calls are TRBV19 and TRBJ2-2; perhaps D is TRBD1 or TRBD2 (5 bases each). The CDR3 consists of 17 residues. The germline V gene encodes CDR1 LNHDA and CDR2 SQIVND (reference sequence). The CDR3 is CASSVEARGTNTGELFF. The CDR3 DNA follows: TGTGCCAGTAGTGTAGAGGCCCGAGGGACCAACACCGGGGAGCTGTTTTTT.

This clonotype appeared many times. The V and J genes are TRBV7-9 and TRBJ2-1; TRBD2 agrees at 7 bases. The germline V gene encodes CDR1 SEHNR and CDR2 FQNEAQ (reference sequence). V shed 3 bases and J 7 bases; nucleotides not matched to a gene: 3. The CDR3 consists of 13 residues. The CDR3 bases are TGTGCCAGCAGCTTCCTTAGCGGGAATGAGCAGTTCTTC. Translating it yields CASSFLSGNEQFF.